The source of this T cell receptor beta chain is a study of technical replicates of blood from several donors. The table came from immunoSEQ multiplex PCR; TCRdb's copy has only in-frame clones and leaves some out. The table records approximately 65,000 clones, more than 85% of them present only once. The CDR3 is 16 residues long. CDR1 and CDR2 from the germline V gene are ENHRY and SYGVKD. V lost 7 bases to trimming and J lost 2 bases; unmatched junction nucleotides: 11. This chain uses TRBV10-3 with TRBJ2-5, with 9 bases aligning to TRBD2. The sequence derives from a human donor in good health. Some clones in this sample may be carry-over from other donors' samples. The specimen sequenced was PBMCs. CDR3 DNA: TGTGCCATCAAATCGGGGCGGGGGGGCGTACAAGAGACCCAGTACTTC. This encodes CAIKSGRGGVQETQYF.